This T cell receptor (beta chain) was obtained from a study of blood T cell repertoires in COVID-19. Produced via immunoSEQ multiplex PCR; TCRdb's table is partial and in-frame only. The table records about 45,000 clones, under 85% of them present only once. Trimming pared 5 bases from V and 4 bases from J, leaving 17 bases between. CDR1 and CDR2 from the germline V gene are MDHEN and SYDVKM. There are 15 residues in the CDR3. The sequence came from an elderly man in a cohort sampled during active COVID-19. Sequenced material: peripheral blood. The V call is TRBV28, the J call TRBJ1-1, with TRBD1 as a possible D gene (6 bases). CDR3 DNA sequence: TGTGCCAGCAGTGCCCTTACAGGGAGGGGCACTGAAGCTTTCTTT. It is translated as CASSALTGRGTEAFF.